This is a list of T cell receptor beta chains from one sample in a study of blood T cell repertoires in COVID-19. Profiling relied on immunoSEQ multiplex PCR, and the TCRdb table lists in-frame clones only, not all of them. The sample holds 60,000 to 90,000 clones, 84% seen once. Source material: peripheral blood. The receptors were sampled from a man in his fifties with acute or convalescent COVID-19. Each CDR3 is given with its conserved first and last residue. Fields, in order: clone size, D gene, J gene, V gene, CDR3 DNA, CDR3 protein. A D gene is named only where the DNA matches it firmly. Clone size, where shown, is once, few, many, or a class for clones that have expanded.

clone_size: -; d_call: -; j_call: TRBJ2-7; v_call: TRBV27; cdr3_nt: TGTGCCAGCAGTCGGAACGCCGGGTGGGAGCAGTACTTC; cdr3_aa: CASSRNAGWEQYF
clone_size: -; d_call: TRBD2; j_call: TRBJ2-4; v_call: TRBV4-3; cdr3_nt: TGCGCCAGCAGCCAAGATCGCCCCGGGACTAGCGAGAAAAACATTCAGTACTTC; cdr3_aa: CASSQDRPGTSEKNIQYF
clone_size: -; d_call: -; j_call: TRBJ1-5; v_call: TRBV7-2; cdr3_nt: TGTGCCAGCAGCTTAGAACGGTATAGCAATCAGCCCCAGCATTTT; cdr3_aa: CASSLERYSNQPQHF
clone_size: -; d_call: TRBD1; j_call: TRBJ2-1; v_call: TRBV7-3; cdr3_nt: TGTGCCAGCAGCTTGCGAGGGGGCCAGTCTAATGAGCAGTTCTTC; cdr3_aa: CASSLRGGQSNEQFF
clone_size: -; d_call: TRBD2; j_call: TRBJ2-3; v_call: TRBV6-9; cdr3_nt: TGTGCCAGCAGTTCAGCGGGGGGGGAGGAAAAGTCTAGCACAGATACGCAGTATTTT; cdr3_aa: CASSSAGGEEKSSTDTQYF
clone_size: -; d_call: -; j_call: TRBJ2-6; v_call: TRBV13; cdr3_nt: TGTGCCAGCAGCTTGAGGGCTGGGGCCAACGTCCTGACTTTC; cdr3_aa: CASSLRAGANVLTF
clone_size: -; d_call: TRBD2; j_call: TRBJ2-7; v_call: TRBV4-3; cdr3_nt: TGCGCCAGCAGCCCCAGAGCGGGGGTTACCTACGAGCAGTACTTC; cdr3_aa: CASSPRAGVTYEQYF
clone_size: -; d_call: TRBD1; j_call: TRBJ1-1; v_call: TRBV7-2; cdr3_nt: TGTGCCAGCAGCACAAACTCCAGGGGGACTGAAGCTTTCTTT; cdr3_aa: CASSTNSRGTEAFF
clone_size: -; d_call: TRBD1; j_call: TRBJ2-2; v_call: TRBV13; cdr3_nt: TGTGCCAGCAGCTTCCGGACAGGGACCGGGGAGCTGTTTTTT; cdr3_aa: CASSFRTGTGELFF
clone_size: once; d_call: -; j_call: TRBJ2-2; v_call: TRBV3-1/TRBV3-2; cdr3_nt: TGTGCCAGCAGCGCAGGAAACACCGGGGAGCTGTTTTTT; cdr3_aa: CASSAGNTGELFF
clone_size: few; d_call: TRBD1; j_call: TRBJ2-2; v_call: TRBV5-5; cdr3_nt: TGTGCCAGCAGCTTTGGTTCGACAGGGAACGGGGAGCTGTTTTTT; cdr3_aa: CASSFGSTGNGELFF
clone_size: -; d_call: TRBD2; j_call: TRBJ2-7; v_call: TRBV19; cdr3_nt: TGTGCCAGTACCTCTAGCGGGGGGTCCTACGAGCAGTACTTC; cdr3_aa: CASTSSGGSYEQYF
clone_size: once; d_call: TRBD2; j_call: TRBJ2-1; v_call: TRBV7-6; cdr3_nt: TGTGCCAGCAGCTTAGGAGGTGGCGGGGGGGCATATGAGCAGTTCTTC; cdr3_aa: CASSLGGGGGAYEQFF
clone_size: few; d_call: TRBD2; j_call: TRBJ2-7; v_call: TRBV18; cdr3_nt: TGTGCCAGCTCACCACACGGACTAGCAATGTCGAGCGAGCAGTACTTC; cdr3_aa: CASSPHGLAMSSEQYF
clone_size: -; d_call: -; j_call: TRBJ2-1; v_call: TRBV21-1; cdr3_nt: TGTGCCAGCAGCAAAGCCCAGACTAGCGGGAGTTGGAATGAGCAGTTCTTC; cdr3_aa: CASSKAQTSGSWNEQFF
clone_size: -; d_call: TRBD1; j_call: TRBJ1-6; v_call: TRBV28; cdr3_nt: TGTGCCAGCAGTTTAGGCGACAGGGTCAATTCACCCCTCCACTTT; cdr3_aa: CASSLGDRVNSPLHF
clone_size: -; d_call: -; j_call: TRBJ1-1; v_call: TRBV14; cdr3_nt: TGTGCCAGCAGCCAAGTAACTGAAGCTTTCTTT; cdr3_aa: CASSQVTEAFF
clone_size: -; d_call: -; j_call: TRBJ1-5; v_call: TRBV28; cdr3_nt: TGTGCCAGCAGCCCTAACAGGTGGGCGATGTCGGGCAATCAGCCCCAGCATTTT; cdr3_aa: CASSPNRWAMSGNQPQHF
clone_size: -; d_call: -; j_call: TRBJ2-1; v_call: TRBV11-3; cdr3_nt: TGTGCCAGCACCACGGAGTCGCTCTACAATGAGCAGTTCTTC; cdr3_aa: CASTTESLYNEQFF
clone_size: -; d_call: TRBD1; j_call: TRBJ2-3; v_call: TRBV29-1; cdr3_nt: TGCAGCGTTGATAAACAGGGGAAGACAGATACGCAGTATTTT; cdr3_aa: CSVDKQGKTDTQYF
clone_size: -; d_call: -; j_call: TRBJ2-1; v_call: TRBV24-1; cdr3_nt: TGTGCCACCAGTGAAGGTTTAGGGCTTGTAAGGGGCAATGAGCAGTTCTTC; cdr3_aa: CATSEGLGLVRGNEQFF
clone_size: -; d_call: -; j_call: TRBJ1-2; v_call: TRBV6-5; cdr3_nt: TGTGCCAGCAGTTACTCGAGCGACAGCTTCTATGGCTACACCTTC; cdr3_aa: CASSYSSDSFYGYTF
clone_size: few; d_call: -; j_call: TRBJ2-7; v_call: TRBV6-5; cdr3_nt: TGTGCCAGCAGAATAGGGACTTTACCCTACGAGCAGTACTTC; cdr3_aa: CASRIGTLPYEQYF
clone_size: -; d_call: -; j_call: TRBJ1-6; v_call: TRBV9; cdr3_nt: TGTGCCAGCAGCCCCGGGACACAGAATAATTCACCCCTCCACTTT; cdr3_aa: CASSPGTQNNSPLHF
clone_size: -; d_call: TRBD2; j_call: TRBJ2-7; v_call: TRBV7-9; cdr3_nt: TGTGCCAGCAGCCATGAGCGGGAGAACGAGCAGTACTTC; cdr3_aa: CASSHERENEQYF
clone_size: -; d_call: -; j_call: TRBJ1-4; v_call: TRBV5-1; cdr3_nt: TGCGCCAGCAGGCCGCCTACAGGTGCAACTAATGAAAAACTGTTTTTT; cdr3_aa: CASRPPTGATNEKLFF
clone_size: once; d_call: TRBD1; j_call: TRBJ1-2; v_call: TRBV6-5; cdr3_nt: TGTGCCAGCAGTTACAGAGGGACAGGGGGCTTGGATGGCTACACCTTC; cdr3_aa: CASSYRGTGGLDGYTF
clone_size: -; d_call: TRBD1; j_call: TRBJ1-2; v_call: TRBV4-1; cdr3_nt: TGCGCCAGCAGCCCCGGGACAGGAGGAAGTTTGAATGGCTACACCTTC; cdr3_aa: CASSPGTGGSLNGYTF